Presented here are 26 T cell receptor beta chains from one specimen sequenced in a study of T cell repertoires in cytomegalovirus infection. Their antigen targets remain unknown. TCRdb itself ran the reads through MiXCR, one entry per CDR3 protein. The sample carries some 560,000 distinct CDR3 sequences, approximately 40% recorded once. Sequencing was performed on cultured PBMCs, taken from culture after CMV antigen stimulation. The receptors were gathered from a human donor in good health (CMV status not recorded). Some clones in this sample may be carry-over from other donors' samples.

In this sample, this clonotype turned up a few times. V is TRBV7-2 and J is TRBJ2-7, with D perhaps TRBD1 (5 bases). The CDR3 runs to 15 residues. Per germline, CDR1 SGHTA and CDR2 FQGNSA. Between the trimmed V and J ends, which lost 1 base and 5 bases, there was a span of 15 bases. CDR3 in amino acids: CASSLVGRAVDEQYF. The CDR3 coding sequence is TGTGCCAGCAGCTTAGTGGGCAGGGCAGTCGACGAGCAGTACTTC.

V usage is TRBV7-9 and J usage is TRBJ2-4, with no clear D. The CDR3 runs to 13 residues. The germline gives CDR1 SEHNR, CDR2 FQNEAQ (reference sequence). V was clipped by 1 base and J by 9 bases, with 10 bases between them. This CDR3 is CASSLEGPGIQYF. CDR3 nucleotides: TGTGCCAGCAGCTTAGAGGGCCCGGGCATTCAGTACTTC.

The chain couples TRBV19 to TRBJ2-1; no clear D gene. Germline CDR1 is LNHDA and CDR2 is SQIVND (reference sequence). The CDR3 has 15 amino acids. With 5 bases removed from V and 4 bases from J, the gap between germline ends came to 15 bases. The CDR3 DNA is TGTGCCAGTAGTCCCAGAAGCGTCGGGTACAATGAGCAGTTCTTC. This codes for CASSPRSVGYNEQFF.

This clonotype was counted a few times. V is TRBV7-2 and J is TRBJ2-7, with TRBD2 matching over 15 bases. Looked up from germline, CDR1 is SGHTA and CDR2 is FQGNSA. The J segment lost 6 bases and the V segment lost 2 bases, leaving 2 bases of the junction unmatched. The length of the CDR3 is 15 residues. CDR3 loop: CASSLMGLAGGEQYF. The CDR3 DNA follows: TGTGCCAGCAGCTTAATGGGACTAGCGGGAGGCGAGCAGTACTTC.

This clonotype was seen a few times. The rearrangement uses TRBV27 and TRBJ1-1, with a weak D call TRBD1 (5 bases). CDR3 length: 18 residues. Trimming took off 7 bases at V and 0 bases at J, with 24 bases between the two ends. Germline CDR1 MNHEY, CDR2 SMNVEV (reference sequence). CDR3 protein: CASKGREKGLDMNTEAFF. CDR3 nucleotide sequence: TGTGCCAGCAAGGGGCGGGAAAAAGGTTTAGACATGAACACTGAAGCTTTCTTT.

V gene TRBV2 combines with J gene TRBJ1-5; 7 bases are a match to TRBD1. Trimming cost V 9 bases and J 7 bases; bases outside gene matches: 6. The CDR3 runs 12 residues. Germline V gene lookup returns CDR1 SNHLY and CDR2 FYNNEI. The CDR3 spells CASQVRGQPQHF. CDR3 nucleotide sequence: TGTGCCAGTCAGGTCAGGGGGCAGCCCCAGCATTTT.

This clonotype has more than one count but fewer than ten. The V call is TRBV28, the J call TRBJ1-1, with TRBD1 matching 10 bases. The CDR3 spans 15 residues. V was pared by 4 bases and J by 4 bases, with 6 bases of the junction left unmatched. Germline CDR1 and CDR2: MDHEN and SYDVKM. CDR3 bases: TGTGCCAGCAGTTCGGACAGGGGGGAAGGCACTGAAGCTTTCTTT. Amino acids: CASSSDRGEGTEAFF.

This clonotype has more than one count but fewer than ten. The gene calls are TRBV7-8 and TRBJ2-7; a weak D match, TRBD1 (5 bases). V lost 2 bases and J 2 bases, leaving 10 bases between the germline ends. Germline lookup yields CDR1 SGHVS and CDR2 FQNEAQ. The CDR3 is 14 amino acids. Here the CDR3 reads CASSLLAGTYEQYF. As DNA, the CDR3 is TGTGCCAGCAGCTTACTCGCAGGGACCTACGAGCAGTACTTC. The full variable domain, rest sourced from reference TRBV7-8 and TRBJ2-7, is GAGVSQSPRYKVAKRGQDVALRCDPISGHVSLFWYQQALGQGPEFLTYFQNEAQLDKSGLPSDRFFAERPEGSVSTLKIQRTQQEDSAVYLCASSLLAGTYEQYFGPGTRLTVT.

V gene TRBV25-1 combines with J gene TRBJ1-2; D uncertain. V dropped 7 bases and J dropped 7 bases, with 13 bases sitting between them. CDR1 is MGHDK, CDR2 SYGVNS, per germline. The CDR3 consists of 12 residues. Here the CDR3 reads CASTRAGGGYTF. Written as DNA, the CDR3 is TGTGCCAGCACTCGTGCGGGTGGTGGCTACACCTTC.

This clonotype has ten or more counts. J is TRBJ2-2 and V is TRBV7-2; 8 bases match TRBD2. The CDR3 consists of 15 residues. The V gene's germline CDR1 is SGHTA and CDR2 FQGNSA. V dropped 3 bases and J dropped 4; count of bases not matched to a gene: 4. The CDR3 is CASSFSGSSTGELFF. The CDR3 DNA follows: TGTGCCAGCAGCTTCAGCGGGAGTAGCACCGGGGAGCTGTTTTTT.

The chain employs TRBV19 and TRBJ2-3; D gene unclear. V was pared by 2 bases and J by 4 bases, with 7 bases between. Germline V gene data show CDR1 as LNHDA and CDR2 as SQIVND (reference sequence). The CDR3 contains 13 residues. For the CDR3, the DNA is TGTGCCAGTAGTATATCTCGGGCAGATACGCAGTATTTT. Translating gives CASSISRADTQYF.

This chain connects TRBV20-1 to TRBJ1-5, with D hard to call. The CDR3 extends over 14 amino acids. V lost 1 base to trimming and J lost 5 bases, with 12 bases between them. Germline CDR1 reads DFQATT; CDR2 reads SNEGSKA (reference sequence). CDR3 loop: CSARAVRGDQPQHF. The CDR3 nucleotides are TGCAGTGCTAGAGCTGTTCGGGGAGATCAGCCCCAGCATTTT.

This clonotype was seen more than once but under ten times. V usage is TRBV6-1 and J usage is TRBJ1-5; possible D gene TRBD1, 6 bases. Trimming cost V 10 bases and J 6 bases, with 16 bases left between them. Germline lookup yields CDR1 MNHNS and CDR2 SASEGT. The CDR3 contains 13 residues. This CDR3 is CATGGGAIQPQHF. As DNA, the CDR3 is TGTGCCACCGGGGGGGGGGCGATTCAGCCCCAGCATTTT.

This chain connects TRBV12-3 or TRBV12-4 to TRBJ1-5, with TRBD1 identical over 9 bases. CDR3 length equals 14 residues. The V and J ends lost 7 bases and 6 bases, in that order; junction bases with no gene match: 7. CDR3 region: CASKGTGIGQPQHF. CDR3 bases: TGTGCCAGCAAAGGGACAGGGATAGGTCAGCCCCAGCATTTT.

V usage is TRBV18 and J usage is TRBJ2-7, with D possibly matching TRBD1 (6 bases). The V end lost 2 bases, the J end lost 6 bases, and 11 bases lay between the germline ends. The germline V gene encodes CDR1 KGHSH and CDR2 LQKENI. This CDR3 is 13 amino acids long. CDR3 bases: TGTGCCAGCTCACCAACTAGGACAGCCGAGCAGTACTTC. Translating it yields CASSPTRTAEQYF.

The rearrangement uses TRBV5-6 and TRBJ1-4; TRBD1 matches at 7 bases. The ends lost 6 bases at V and 10 bases at J; junction bases unmatched: 9. The CDR3 totals 13 residues. CDR1 and CDR2 (germline): SGHDT, YYEEEE. The CDR3 protein is CASIHRGTGKLFF. CDR3 in DNA: TGTGCCAGCATTCACAGGGGAACTGGAAAACTGTTTTTT.

This clonotype has only a few counts. This chain joins TRBV5-4 and TRBJ2-1; 8 nucleotides line up with TRBD2. This CDR3 has 19 residues. CDR1 and CDR2 from the germline V gene are SGHNT and YYREEE (reference sequence). The trim removed 4 bases at V and 2 bases at J, leaving 17 bases unmatched. This CDR3 is CASSPPGGAGRGAYNEQFF. In nucleotides, the CDR3 is TGTGCCAGCAGCCCCCCGGGGGGGGCGGGGCGAGGGGCCTACAATGAGCAGTTCTTC. Using reference TRBV5-4 and TRBJ2-1 for the parts outside the CDR3, the full variable domain is ETGVTQSPTHLIKTRGQQVTLRCSSQSGHNTVSWYQQALGQGPQFIFQYYREEENGRGNFPPRFSGLQFPNYSSELNVNALELDDSALYLCASSPPGGAGRGAYNEQFFGPGTRLTVL.

This clonotype was observed a few times. The DNA of the CDR3 is TGTGCCAGCAGCTTCGGGGGACAGCGGGCAGATACGCAGTATTTT. Residues: CASSFGGQRADTQYF. V gene TRBV7-2 combines with J gene TRBJ2-3; possibly TRBD1 for D (7 bases). The V end was cut by 3 bases, the J end by 4 bases, with 14 bases between. This CDR3 has 15 amino acids. Germline CDR1 reads SGHTA; CDR2 reads FQGNSA. The complete variable domain, with remaining parts taken from reference TRBV7-2 and TRBJ2-3, reads GAGVSQSPSNKVTEKGKDVELRCDPISGHTALYWYRQSLGQGLEFLIYFQGNSAPDKSGLPSDRFSAERTGGSVSTLTIQRTQQEDSAVYLCASSFGGQRADTQYFGPGTRLTVL.

The chain carries TRBV19 and TRBJ2-3, with TRBD2 identical over 12 bases. The CDR3 extends over 16 amino acids. CDR1 and CDR2 from the germline V gene are LNHDA and SQIVND (reference sequence). V lost 9 bases and J lost 0; bases outside the gene matches: 7. DNA for the CDR3: TGTGCCAGCAGGACTAGCGGGACATCTAGCACAGATACGCAGTATTTT. This translates into CASRTSGTSSTDTQYF.

The chain uses TRBV7-9 and TRBJ1-6, with D unresolved. The length of the CDR3 is 13 residues. Germline values: CDR1 SEHNR, CDR2 FQNEAQ (reference sequence). V lost 2 bases and J 13 bases, leaving 12 bases between the germline ends. CDR3 coding DNA: TGTGCCAGCAGCTTAAGAGGAAGCTCGCCCCTCCACTTT. Its translation: CASSLRGSSPLHF. Full variable domain (remainder filled in from reference TRBV7-9 and TRBJ1-6): DTGVSQNPRHKITKRGQNVTFRCDPISEHNRLYWYRQTLGQGPEFLTYFQNEAQLEKSRLLSDRFSAERPKGSFSTLEIQRTEQGDSAMYLCASSLRGSSPLHFGNGTRLTVT.

CDR3 region: CASSGRRQGNTEAFF. For the CDR3, the DNA is TGCGCCAGCAGTGGGAGACGACAGGGGAACACTGAAGCTTTCTTT. The rearrangement uses TRBV10-2 and TRBJ1-1; 7 nucleotides align to TRBD1. V was clipped by 4 bases and J by 1 base; unmatched bases: 6. The CDR3 extends over 15 amino acids. Germline V gene sequence: CDR1 WSHSY, CDR2 SAAADI.

This chain connects TRBV12-3 or TRBV12-4 to TRBJ2-7, with D unresolved. This CDR3 contains 14 residues. V gave up 4 bases and J gave up 4 bases, with 14 bases separating them. CDR3 sequence reads: CASSSTRRKYEQYF. In nucleotides, the CDR3 is TGTGCCAGCAGTTCCACCAGGAGAAAATACGAGCAGTACTTC.

This chain joins TRBV20-1 and TRBJ1-5, with D hard to call. The CDR3 length is 12 residues. Germline V gives CDR1 DFQATT, CDR2 SNEGSKA (reference sequence). V was pared by 6 bases and J by 7 bases, with 13 bases between. The CDR3 bases are TGCAGTGCCGCGGGCAGCGAACAGCCCCAGCATTTT. It translates to CSAAGSEQPQHF.

The chain is built from TRBV20-1 and TRBJ2-1, with 13 bases identical to TRBD2. CDR3 length: 15 amino acids. The V segment lost 1 base and the J segment 7 bases; nucleotides outside the gene matches: 4. Germline CDR1 is DFQATT and CDR2 is SNEGSKA (reference sequence). CDR3 loop: CSARATSGRVNEQFF. The CDR3 coding sequence is TGCAGTGCTAGAGCAACTAGCGGGAGGGTAAATGAGCAGTTCTTC.

This clonotype has just one count. The chain joins TRBV5-4 to TRBJ1-1; 8 nucleotides match TRBD1. V shed 2 bases, J shed 1 base, and the junction held 4 bases outside the gene matches. Germline V lookup: CDR1 SGHNT, CDR2 YYREEE (reference sequence). The CDR3 is made up of 15 amino acids. The CDR3 DNA reads as TGTGCCAGCAGCTTCGGGGACAGGAAGAACACTGAAGCTTTCTTT. It translates to CASSFGDRKNTEAFF.

This clonotype was detected a few times. The V call is TRBV10-2, the J call TRBJ2-5; D possibly corresponds to TRBD1 (5 bases). Trimming pared 2 bases from V and 5 bases from J, leaving 21 bases between. Germline assignment: CDR1 WSHSY and CDR2 SAAADI. The CDR3 is 17 amino acids. The CDR3: CASSEPQGFVLSETQYF. The CDR3 bases are TGCGCCAGCAGTGAGCCCCAGGGCTTTGTCTTATCGGAGACCCAGTACTTC.